This T cell receptor (beta chain) was identified during a study of T cell changes during pregnancy in multiple sclerosis. Sequencing was performed with immunoSEQ multiplex PCR; in TCRdb, only in-frame clones are kept and a portion is missing. The sample lists about 92,000 clones, almost 95% seen once, with 2% to 3% in the top ten. V was pared by 2 bases and J by 2 bases, with 3 bases of the junction left unmatched. CDR1 MDHEN and CDR2 SYDVKM come from the germline V gene. The length of the CDR3 is 14 residues. The receptor comes from a female donor with multiple sclerosis, enrolled in a pregnancy study. Specimen: peripheral blood, collected in the first trimester of pregnancy. The genes are TRBV28 and TRBJ2-7, with TRBD1 identical over 7 bases. The CDR3 DNA reads TGTGCCAGCAGTTTAGGGGACAGTCCCTACGAGCAGTACTTC. Residues: CASSLGDSPYEQYF.